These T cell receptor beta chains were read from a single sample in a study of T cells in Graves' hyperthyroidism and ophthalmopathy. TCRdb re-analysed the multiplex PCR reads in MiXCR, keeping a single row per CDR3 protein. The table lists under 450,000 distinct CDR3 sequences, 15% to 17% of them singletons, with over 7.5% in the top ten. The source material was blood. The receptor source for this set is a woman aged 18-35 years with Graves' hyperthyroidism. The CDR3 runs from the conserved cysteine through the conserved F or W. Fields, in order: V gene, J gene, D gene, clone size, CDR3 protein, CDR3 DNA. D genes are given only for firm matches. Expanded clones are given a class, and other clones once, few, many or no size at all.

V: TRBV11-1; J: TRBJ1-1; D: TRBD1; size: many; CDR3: CASSSTGGNTEAFF; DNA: TGTGCCAGCAGCTCAACAGGGGGTAACACTGAAGCTTTCTTT
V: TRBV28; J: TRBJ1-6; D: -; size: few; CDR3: CASRLVRGASPLHF; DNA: TGTGCCAGCAGGTTGGTAAGAGGGGCTTCACCCCTCCACTTT
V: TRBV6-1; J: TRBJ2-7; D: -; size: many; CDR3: CASSEVLGLHYEQYF; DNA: TGTGCCAGCAGTGAAGTTTTGGGACTCCACTACGAGCAGTACTTC
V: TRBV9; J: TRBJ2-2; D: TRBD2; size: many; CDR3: CASRSGTSGVNTGELFF; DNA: TGTGCCAGCAGGTCCGGGACTAGCGGGGTGAACACCGGGGAGCTGTTTTTT
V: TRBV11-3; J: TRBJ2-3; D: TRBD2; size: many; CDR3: CASSLELAGYSMQYF; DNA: TGTGCCAGCAGCTTAGAACTAGCGGGCTATTCAATGCAGTATTTT
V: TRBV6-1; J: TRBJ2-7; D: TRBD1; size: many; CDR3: CASSSRDRASEQYF; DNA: TGTGCCAGCAGTAGTAGGGACAGGGCTTCCGAGCAGTACTTC
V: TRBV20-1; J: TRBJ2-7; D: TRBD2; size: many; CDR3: CSAGGTSGMYEQYF; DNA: TGCAGTGCTGGCGGGACTAGCGGGATGTACGAGCAGTACTTC
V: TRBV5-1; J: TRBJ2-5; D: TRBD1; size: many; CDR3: CASMGMTGAKTQYF; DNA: TGCGCCAGCATGGGGATGACAGGGGCAAAGACCCAGTACTTC
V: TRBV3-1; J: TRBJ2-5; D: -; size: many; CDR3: CASSQDFETQYF; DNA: TGTGCCAGCAGCCAAGACTTCGAGACCCAGTACTTC
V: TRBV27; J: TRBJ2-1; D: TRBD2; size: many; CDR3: CASSLGIAGGNEQFF; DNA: TGTGCCAGCAGTTTAGGAATAGCGGGAGGGAATGAGCAGTTCTTC
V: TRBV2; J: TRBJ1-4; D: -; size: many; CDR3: CASSETVATNEKLFF; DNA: TGTGCCAGCAGTGAAACGGTTGCAACTAATGAAAAACTGTTTTTT
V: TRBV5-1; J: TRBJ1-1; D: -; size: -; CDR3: CASSLWGPGRPWEGTEAFF; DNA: TGCGCCAGCAGCTTGTGGGGTCCGGGACGGCCCTGGGAGGGCACTGAAGCTTTCTTT
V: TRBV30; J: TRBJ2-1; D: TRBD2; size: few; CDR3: CAWSSGRAGEQFF; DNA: TGTGCCTGGAGTAGCGGGAGGGCCGGTGAGCAGTTCTTC
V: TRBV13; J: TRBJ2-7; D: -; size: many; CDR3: CASSPRQDGHEQYF; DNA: TGTGCCAGCAGCCCCCGACAGGACGGACACGAGCAGTACTTC
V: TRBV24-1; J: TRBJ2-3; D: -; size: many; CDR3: CATSEAGLMADTQYF; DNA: TGTGCCACCAGTGAGGCGGGACTTATGGCAGATACGCAGTATTTT
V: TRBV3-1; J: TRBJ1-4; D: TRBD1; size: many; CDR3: CASSQAGTVEKLFF; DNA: TGTGCCAGCAGCCAAGCGGGGACAGTTGAAAAACTGTTTTTT
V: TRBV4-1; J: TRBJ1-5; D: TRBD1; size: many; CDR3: CASRPTGGSNQPQHF; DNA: TGCGCCAGCCGCCCCACAGGGGGGAGCAATCAGCCCCAGCATTTT
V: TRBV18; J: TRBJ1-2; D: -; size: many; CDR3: CASSTNEGDGYTF; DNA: TGTGCCAGCTCAACAAACGAGGGCGATGGCTACACCTTC
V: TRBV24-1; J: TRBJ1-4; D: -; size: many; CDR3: CATSDRTRRDGADNEKLFF; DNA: TGTGCCACCAGTGACCGCACCAGACGAGATGGGGCTGATAATGAAAAACTGTTTTTT
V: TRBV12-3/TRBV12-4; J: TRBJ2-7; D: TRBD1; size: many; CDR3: CASSYRTGTHEQYF; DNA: TGTGCCAGCAGTTACCGGACAGGGACCCACGAGCAGTACTTC
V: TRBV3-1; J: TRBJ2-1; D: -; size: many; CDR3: CASSQGGLNEQFF; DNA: TGTGCCAGCAGCCAGGGCGGTCTTAATGAGCAGTTCTTC
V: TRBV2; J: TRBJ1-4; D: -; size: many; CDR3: CASSASVAGEKLFF; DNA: TGTGCCAGCAGTGCGTCAGTGGCGGGGGAAAAACTGTTTTTT
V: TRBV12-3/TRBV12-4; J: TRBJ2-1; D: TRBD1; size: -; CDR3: CASSFRGRYEQFF; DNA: TGTGCCAGCAGTTTCAGGGGGCGGTATGAGCAGTTCTTC
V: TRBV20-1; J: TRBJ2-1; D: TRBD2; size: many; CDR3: CSASYSGGVLYNKQFF; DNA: TGCAGTGCTAGTTATAGCGGGGGAGTTCTGTACAATAAGCAGTTCTTC
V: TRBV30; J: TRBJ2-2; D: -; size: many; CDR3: CAWSKSYGTGELFF; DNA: TGTGCCTGGAGTAAGTCGTACGGCACCGGGGAGCTGTTTTTT
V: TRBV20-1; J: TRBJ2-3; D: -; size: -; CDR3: CSARDIRDTQYF; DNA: TGCAGTGCTAGAGATATAAGAGATACGCAGTATTTT
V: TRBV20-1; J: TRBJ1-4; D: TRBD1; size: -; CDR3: CSARAGTGGSHEKLFF; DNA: TGCAGTGCTAGAGCCGGGACAGGGGGCTCTCATGAAAAACTGTTTTTT
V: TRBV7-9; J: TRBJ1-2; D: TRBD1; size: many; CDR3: CASSQPGQAYGYTF; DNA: TGTGCCAGCAGCCAACCCGGACAGGCCTATGGCTACACCTTC
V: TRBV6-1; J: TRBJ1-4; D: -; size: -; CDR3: CASSARKGATNEKLFF; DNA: TGTGCCAGCAGTGCTCGGAAGGGGGCAACTAATGAAAAACTGTTTTTT
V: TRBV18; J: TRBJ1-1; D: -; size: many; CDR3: CASSPSVNTEAFF; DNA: TGTGCCAGCTCACCATCAGTGAACACTGAAGCTTTCTTT
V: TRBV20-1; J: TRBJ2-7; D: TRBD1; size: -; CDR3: CSAIIGWDSYEQYF; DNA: TGCAGTGCCATCATCGGTTGGGACAGCTACGAGCAGTACTTC
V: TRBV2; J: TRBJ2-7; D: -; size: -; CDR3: CASREGTTYEQYF; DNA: TGTGCCAGCAGGGAGGGGACCACCTACGAGCAGTACTTC
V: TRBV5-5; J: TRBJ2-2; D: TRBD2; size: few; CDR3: CASSPVGGIRELFF; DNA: TGTGCCAGCAGCCCGGTGGGAGGGATCAGGGAGCTGTTTTTT
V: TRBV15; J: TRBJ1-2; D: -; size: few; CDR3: CATSETTHGYTF; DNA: TGTGCCACCAGCGAGACGACCCATGGCTACACCTTC
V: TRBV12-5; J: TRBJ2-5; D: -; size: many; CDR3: CASGPPGEDQYF; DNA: TGTGCTAGTGGCCCCCCCGGGGAGGACCAGTACTTC
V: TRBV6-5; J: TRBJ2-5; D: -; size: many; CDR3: CASSYGGGSGTQYF; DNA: TGTGCCAGCAGTTACGGGGGGGGCAGCGGGACCCAGTACTTC
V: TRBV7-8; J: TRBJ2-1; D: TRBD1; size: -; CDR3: CASSSRQGSFEQFF; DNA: TGTGCCAGCAGCTCCCGACAGGGTTCCTTTGAGCAGTTCTTC
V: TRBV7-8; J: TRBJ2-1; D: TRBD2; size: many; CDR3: CASSYGLAGVNEQFF; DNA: TGTGCCAGCAGCTACGGACTAGCGGGAGTGAATGAGCAGTTCTTC
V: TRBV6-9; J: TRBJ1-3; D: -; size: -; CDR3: CASSSAAAGNTIYF; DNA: TGTGCCAGCAGTTCCGCAGCCGCTGGAAACACCATATATTTT
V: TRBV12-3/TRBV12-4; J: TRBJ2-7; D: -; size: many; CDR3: CASTFYAGRDEQYF; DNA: TGTGCCAGCACCTTTTATGCGGGGCGCGACGAGCAGTACTTC
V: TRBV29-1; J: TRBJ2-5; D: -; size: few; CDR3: CSIEGWQGETQYF; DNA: TGCAGCATTGAGGGATGGCAGGGTGAGACCCAGTACTTC
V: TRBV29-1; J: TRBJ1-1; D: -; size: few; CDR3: CSVGGTPENTEAFF; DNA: TGCAGCGTGGGAGGGACCCCGGAGAACACTGAAGCTTTCTTT
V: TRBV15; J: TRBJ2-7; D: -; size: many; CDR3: CATSSRSSYEQYF; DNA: TGTGCCACCAGCAGCAGGAGCTCCTACGAGCAGTACTTC
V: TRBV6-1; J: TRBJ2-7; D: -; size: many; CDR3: CASSSGPTIYEQYF; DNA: TGTGCCAGCAGTTCCGGCCCCACAATCTACGAGCAGTACTTC
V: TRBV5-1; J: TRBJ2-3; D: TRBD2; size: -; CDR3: CASSVRLAGTDTQYF; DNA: TGCGCCAGCAGCGTTCGACTAGCGGGGACAGATACGCAGTATTTT
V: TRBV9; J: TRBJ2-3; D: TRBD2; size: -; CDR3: CASSVAPGRGGTDTQYF; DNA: TGTGCCAGCAGCGTAGCCCCTGGGCGGGGGGGCACAGATACGCAGTATTTT
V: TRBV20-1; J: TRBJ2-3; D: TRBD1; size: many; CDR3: CSARGERGGFSTDTQYF; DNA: TGCAGTGCTAGGGGGGAAAGAGGGGGCTTTAGCACAGATACGCAGTATTTT
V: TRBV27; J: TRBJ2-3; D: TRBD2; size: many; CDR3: CASSWTSGRALDTQYF; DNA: TGTGCCAGCAGTTGGACTAGCGGGAGGGCCTTGGATACGCAGTATTTT
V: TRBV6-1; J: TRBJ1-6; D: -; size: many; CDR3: CASSSGSYNSPLHF; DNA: TGTGCCAGCAGTTCCGGCAGCTATAATTCACCCCTCCACTTT
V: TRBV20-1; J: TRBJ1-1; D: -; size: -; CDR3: CSASKGLRTEAFF; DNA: TGCAGTGCTAGTAAGGGGCTAAGGACTGAAGCTTTCTTT
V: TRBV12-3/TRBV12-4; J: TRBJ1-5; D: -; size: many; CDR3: CASSLNRNNQPQHF; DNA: TGTGCCAGCAGTTTAAACAGAAACAATCAGCCCCAGCATTTT
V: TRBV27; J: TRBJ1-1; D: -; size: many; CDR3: CASSLGAGTEAFF; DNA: TGTGCCAGCAGTTTAGGGGCCGGCACTGAAGCTTTCTTT
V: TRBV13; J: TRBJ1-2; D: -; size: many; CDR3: CASSLGLNYGYTF; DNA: TGTGCCAGCAGCCTGGGCCTCAACTATGGCTACACCTTC
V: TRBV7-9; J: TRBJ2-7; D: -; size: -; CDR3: CASSLSGYSYEQYF; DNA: TGTGCCAGCAGCTTATCAGGCTACAGCTACGAGCAGTACTTC
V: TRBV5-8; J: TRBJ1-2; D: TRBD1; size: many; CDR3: CASSPGTGAGYTF; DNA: TGTGCCAGCAGCCCAGGGACAGGGGCTGGCTACACCTTC
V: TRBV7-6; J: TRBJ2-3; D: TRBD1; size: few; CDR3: CASSVAGGVPRGTDTQYF; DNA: TGTGCCAGCAGCGTAGCAGGGGGCGTCCCCCGGGGCACAGATACGCAGTATTTT
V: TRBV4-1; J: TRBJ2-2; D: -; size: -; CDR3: CASSLWARFTTNTGELFF; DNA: TGCGCCAGCAGCCTATGGGCAAGATTTACTACGAACACCGGGGAGCTGTTTTTT